The clone carrying this TCR beta chain was counted only a few times. The source material, RNA transcripts, was used to amplify TCR beta CDR3 regions. Initially, a first-round RT-PCR of the TCR CDR3 employed the HTBI primer set. TCRdb itself ran the multiplex PCR reads through MiXCR, one entry per CDR3 protein. The sample holds 380,000 or so distinct CDR3 sequences, under 20% seen once. Between the trimmed V and J ends, which lost 2 bases and 2 bases, there was a span of 15 bases. The CDR3 has 16 amino acids. Germline V CDR1 and CDR2: MGHRA, YSYEKL. The data stem from a study of T cells in Graves' hyperthyroidism and ophthalmopathy.

The chain couples TRBV4-1 to TRBJ1-2; D gene unclear. Sequenced: blood. The receptor was isolated from a woman aged 18-29 years with Graves' hyperthyroidism. The CDR3 loop reads CASSQPRKGKNYGYTF. CDR3 nucleotide sequence: TGCGCCAGCAGCCAACCCAGGAAGGGCAAGAACTATGGCTACACCTTC.